The TCR beta chain described here comes from a study of control samples from healthy donors and cancer patients. Using immunoSEQ multiplex PCR, the repertoire was profiled, and TCRdb retains in-frame clones only, with some absent. The data show around 110,000 clones, over 85% seen once. This receptor was identified in a man under 40 in good health. The sample was blood.

The CDR3 region has the DNA TGTGCCAGCAGCTCCCTCGGGGTTGAAGCTTTCTTT. This encodes CASSSLGVEAFF. J is TRBJ1-1 and V is TRBV11-2; unclear D gene. From germline, CDR1 is SGHAT and CDR2 FQNNGV. There are 12 residues in the CDR3. The V and J ends lost 4 bases and 7 bases respectively, with 10 bases between them.